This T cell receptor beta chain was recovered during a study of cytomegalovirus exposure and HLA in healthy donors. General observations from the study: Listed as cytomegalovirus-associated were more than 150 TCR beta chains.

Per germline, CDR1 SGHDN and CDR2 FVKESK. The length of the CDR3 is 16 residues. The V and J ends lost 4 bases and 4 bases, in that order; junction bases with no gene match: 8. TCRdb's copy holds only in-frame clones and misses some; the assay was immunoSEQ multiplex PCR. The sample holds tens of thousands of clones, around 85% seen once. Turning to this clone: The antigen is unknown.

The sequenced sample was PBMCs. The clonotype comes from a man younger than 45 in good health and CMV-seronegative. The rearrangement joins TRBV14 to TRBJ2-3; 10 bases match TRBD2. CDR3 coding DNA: TGTGCCAGCAGCCTAAGAGCGGGAGGGCTCGCAGATACGCAGTATTTT. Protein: CASSLRAGGLADTQYF. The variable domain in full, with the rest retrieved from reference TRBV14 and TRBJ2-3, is EAGVTQFPSHSVIEKGQTVTLRCDPISGHDNLYWYRRVMGKEIKFLLHFVKESKQDESGMPNNRFLAERTGGTYSTLKVQPAELEDSGVYFCASSLRAGGLADTQYFGPGTRLTVL.